This record covers a single T cell receptor (beta chain). The target of this receptor is not known. No per-base quality is available; no much larger clone lies one base away. There are 16 amino acids in the CDR3, from cysteine to phenylalanine inclusive. This entry keeps only the CDR3 DNA: 48 bases, framed from base 1. V has 3 bases trimmed and J has 5 bases trimmed; junction bases matching no gene number 11. The germline V gene gives CDR1 as LGHNA and CDR2 as YSLEER. This entry is derived from a study of cytomegalovirus exposure and HLA in healthy donors (dated by TCRdb to 2016 to 2017). Looking at the study overall: According to an earlier analysis of a few hundred of the donors, about 190 million T cells yielded 95 million to 140 million unique TCR beta sequences and about 280 Gb of sequence data. An early release that covered 500 to 800 HLA-typed donors contained approximately 300 gigabases of sequencing data and 70 million to 100 million unique TCR sequences. Of the 350 to 450 genotyped donors, around 81% fell in the genetic ancestry cluster associated with self-reported Caucasian donors. The study aimed to test whether cataloging public T cell receptors could reveal signatures of past pathogen exposure. Using immunosequencing, the study profiled T cell repertoires from approximately 700 subjects and related those repertoires to cytomegalovirus serostatus. Besides the first cohort of approximately 670 subjects, a separate validation cohort made up of roughly 120 different subjects was used. To predict cytomegalovirus infection status, the study brought together high-throughput TCR immunosequencing, statistical association of individual TCRs with disease status, and machine learning. In a later analysis, previously published TCR beta repertoires from fewer than 750 donors were re-analyzed and high-resolution HLA genotyping was added so that TCR occurrence patterns could be studied. Rather than using new phenotypic data, the later analysis identified candidate immune exposures from TCR beta sequences and from how often those sequences occurred across donors. In an earlier analysis of 550 to 700 of the donors, high-throughput TCR beta sequencing was used to judge whether each TCR beta V gene segment behaved as functional or pseudogenic. Donor age, sex, ethnicity and CMV serostatus were collected together with the repertoire data. A later genetic analysis took genome-wide SNP genotypes for about three fifths of the 666 donors and used that subset as a discovery cohort. Every discovery cohort repertoire had been produced on one sequencing platform. Class I and class II HLA loci were covered by the typing at four-digit resolution. The number of donors typed differed by locus, with 629-630 for A, B, C, DRB1 and DQB1, roughly 550 for DQA1, approximately 580 for DPA1, and 450 to 480 for DPB1. About 5 DR-DQ haplotypes were handled as single units for association and clustering, since linkage in the cohort was strong. Among 350 to 400 genotyped donors of the cohort, an average of around 240,000 unique TCR beta nucleotide sequences were sequenced per donor, roughly 20% of them non-productive.

Study-wide conclusions, independent of this receptor: Because counts were too low, roughly 18 rarely observed V segments, including chromosome 9 orphons, were left out of the earlier analysis of over 550 of the donors. Immune exposure information for the cohort was limited to CMV serostatus. Because HLA typing was unavailable for some donors at each locus, only the typed subset was used in association tests. In an earlier analysis of some 500 of the donors, most TCR beta V segments appeared in productive rearrangements about 87% or about 30% of the time, broadly matching IMGT annotations. Sequencing depth was assumed to be roughly uniform across donors in the presence/absence analyses, though that assumption may not hold. Linkage disequilibrium might explain the correlated functional status among segregating V segments, but an unknown experimental factor could not be excluded. A few of the identified cytomegalovirus-associated TCR beta chains were confirmed in vitro to be specific for cytomegalovirus antigens. In a later analysis, HLA-associated TCR beta chains were found to be more clonally expanded and to have lower generation probabilities than equally common non-associated chains. In a later analysis, some 18,000 TCR beta sequences were associated with specific HLA alleles at a false discovery rate of 0.05. According to a later analysis, parvovirus B19, influenza, CMV and Epstein-Barr virus appeared linked to several top co-occurrence clusters. In a later analysis, most CMV-associated TCR beta chains were found to appear HLA-restricted, with HLA associations seemingly driven largely by CMV exposure. Cytomegalovirus status was reported to be diagnosed by the classifier with high specificity and sensitivity in both the original and validation cohorts. The authors suggested that the approach could potentially be extended to other disease states and immunological phenotypes. The cohort was sequenced for TCR beta chains only, and without alpha or paired-chain data the features that could be detected were limited. When HLA alleles, especially DR and DQ, strongly co-occurred, TCR associations were difficult to assign to individual alleles. Most TCR sequences were seen in very few donors, while some public TCRs were found in many individuals. In a later analysis, TCR association rates were found to vary across HLA loci, with the most associated TCRs seen for DRB1 alleles and the fewest for HLA-C alleles. The study gave a list of more than 150 TCR beta chains associated with cytomegalovirus. A later genetic analysis reported fewer N-insertions in productive TCRs among donors in an Asian-associated ancestry cluster than the approximately 670-donor mean. A further reported finding was that TCR beta sequences accurately predicted the HLA-A and HLA-B alleles for most subjects in the first cohort. In a later genetic analysis, a missense DCLRE1C variant was associated with V-gene and J-gene trimming of TCR beta chains, and the association was replicated in an independent cohort. Some IMGT-functional V segments, including TRBV6-2 and TRBV6-3, could not be distinguished by the 87-base-pair reads and were therefore excluded. The sequencing pipeline was judged likely to have produced a cluster of highly shared sequence variants as a technical artifact.

The cohort comprised 710 or so healthy bone marrow donors. All cohort members were sampled while nominally healthy, although unrecorded immune exposures were likely present. The donor was CMV seronegative and was included in the group of a few hundred seronegative cohort members. Each donor provided a peripheral blood sample, and peripheral blood mononuclear cells were used for TCR beta sequencing. Genomic DNA extraction from the blood cell samples was performed with the Qiagen DNeasy Blood Extraction Kit. Library construction relied on the immunoSEQ multiplex PCR assay. For the multiplex PCR, a mixture combining 60 forward primers for TCR Vbeta segments and 13 reverse primers for TCR Jbeta segments was used. A multiplex PCR assay on genomic DNA amplified the CDR3 region of rearranged TCR beta genes. On the Illumina HiSeq System, the amplified TCR beta libraries were sequenced as 87-base-pair reads. In the authors' own workflow: Across the roughly 670 repertoires, a later analysis counted 75 million to 90 million unique TCR beta chains, some 11 million of which were shared by at least two donors. Raw reads were error-corrected and collapsed into unique sequences by a nearest-neighbor algorithm in which closely related sequences were merged to remove PCR and sequencing errors. V, D and J gene segments were assigned by aligning CDR3 sequences to IMGT reference sequences. For a sequence to be retained, a match of at least six nucleotides was required to both a V gene segment and a J gene segment. Rearrangements were called productive when the CDR3 lacked stop codons and stayed in frame with V and J; all others were non-productive. CDR3 was defined by IMGT convention, running from the second conserved V-encoded cysteine to the conserved J-encoded phenylalanine. The earlier analysis of about 610 of the donors excluded sequences that lacked an unambiguous match to a single V gene segment. In an earlier analysis of 587 of the donors, a V segment was called functional when productive rearrangements were above 56.7%, and segregating when the standard deviation between donors exceeded 5%. To diagnose cytomegalovirus status from the catalog of TCR beta chain sequences, a statistical classification framework was built. V and J gene assignment, in a later analysis, came from comparing TCR nucleotide sequences with IMGT/GENE-DB human TR gene sequences. A later analysis assigned CDR3 sequences and most-parsimonious VDJ recombination scenarios with the TCRdist pipeline. A later analysis defined each TCR beta chain by its CDR3 amino acid sequence plus V-gene family, and excluded reads lacking a unique V-gene family. As a way to deal with suspected cross-contamination and a sequencing artifact, a later analysis dropped 450 to 600 nucleotide sequences that were highly shared and had low generation probability. A later analysis calculated a clonal expansion index for each public chain from normalized within-repertoire ranks of inferred template counts. In a later analysis, generation probabilities were computed using a VDJ recombination model fitted to out-of-frame rearrangements, and the results were checked against IGoR. Hypergeometric tests were used in a later analysis to score TCR-TCR, TCR-HLA and TCR-CMV co-occurrence, with a repertoire-size bias correction applied to the TCR pairs. A later analysis estimated false discovery rates by permuting HLA or CMV assignments 20 times. In a later analysis, co-occurring TCRs were grouped with DBSCAN, and TCRdist sequence similarity was added when clustering was performed within HLA-allele-positive subsets. Repertoires with fewer than 30,000 or more than 120,000 public chains were left out of co-occurrence clustering, as were five repertoires with anomalous nucleotide sharing. TCRdb carries this immuneACCESS record with in-frame sequences only. Its versions omit some clonotypes, under half of them owing to an unresolved V gene in the studies checked, with the rest unexplained. The V and J calls and clone size are taken from that table; D and trimming were inferred from the DNA. Counted in this sample were more than 100,000 clones; about 16% of them appeared once. The top ten constitute roughly 2% of the sample.

The chain employs TRBV4-3 and TRBJ2-5; 8 junctional bases match TRBD2. The sequenced material came from PBMCs. The clonotype was recovered from a woman aged 18-29 years in good health and CMV-seronegative. In nucleotide form, the sequence is TGCGCCAGCAGCCATGCCAGCGGGGGCCTAATCGAGACCCAGTACTTC. Translated, it reads CASSHASGGLIETQYF.